A selection of T cell receptor beta chains follows, all from one sample in a study of blood T cell repertoires in COVID-19. Sequencing was performed with immunoSEQ multiplex PCR; in TCRdb, only in-frame clones are kept and a portion is missing. Seen here are around 340,000 clones, 86% observed once, and the top ten hold approximately 4%. The specimen sequenced was PBMCs or T cells enriched from blood (not recorded which). The source of these receptors is a woman between 40 and 50 years old with acute COVID-19. CDR3s include the opening cysteine and the closing phenylalanine or tryptophan. Fields, in order: clone size, J gene, V gene, D gene, CDR3 protein, CDR3 DNA. The D gene is left open where the match is weak. Not every row has a clone size; where given, it reads once, few, many or a size class.

clone size: .; J gene: TRBJ2-7; V gene: TRBV9; D gene: .; CDR3 protein: CASSVAPDSSYEQYF; CDR3 DNA: TGTGCCAGCAGCGTAGCCCCGGACAGTTCCTACGAGCAGTACTTC
clone size: .; J gene: TRBJ1-1; V gene: TRBV27; D gene: .; CDR3 protein: CASSLRGQRNTEAFF; CDR3 DNA: TGTGCCAGCAGTTTACGGGGACAAAGGAACACTGAAGCTTTCTTT
clone size: once; J gene: TRBJ2-7; V gene: TRBV5-8; D gene: .; CDR3 protein: CASSLGQGFDEQYF; CDR3 DNA: TGTGCCAGCAGCTTGGGTCAGGGGTTCGACGAGCAGTACTTC
clone size: .; J gene: TRBJ2-5; V gene: TRBV7-9; D gene: TRBD2; CDR3 protein: CASSPTGTSGGYAETQYF; CDR3 DNA: TGTGCCAGCAGCCCAACAGGGACTAGCGGGGGGTATGCAGAGACCCAGTACTTC
clone size: once; J gene: TRBJ2-1; V gene: TRBV18; D gene: TRBD2; CDR3 protein: CASSRLPGLAENEQFF; CDR3 DNA: TGTGCCAGCTCACGGTTACCGGGACTAGCGGAGAATGAGCAGTTCTTC
clone size: few; J gene: TRBJ1-1; V gene: TRBV4-3; D gene: .; CDR3 protein: CASSQGGEAFF; CDR3 DNA: TGCGCCAGCAGCCAGGGGGGGGAAGCTTTCTTT
clone size: .; J gene: TRBJ1-2; V gene: TRBV2; D gene: .; CDR3 protein: CASSDVPGGAVTF; CDR3 DNA: TGTGCCAGCAGTGATGTTCCGGGGGGCGCCGTCACCTTC
clone size: once; J gene: TRBJ2-1; V gene: TRBV9; D gene: TRBD2; CDR3 protein: CASSVDTSGGMQFF; CDR3 DNA: TGTGCCAGCAGCGTAGATACTAGCGGGGGTATGCAGTTCTTC
clone size: .; J gene: TRBJ1-1; V gene: TRBV27; D gene: .; CDR3 protein: CASSPIDSWDTEAFF; CDR3 DNA: TGTGCCAGCAGTCCTATAGACAGTTGGGACACTGAAGCTTTCTTT
clone size: .; J gene: TRBJ2-2; V gene: TRBV7-2; D gene: TRBD2; CDR3 protein: CASSSTSGGNTGELFF; CDR3 DNA: TGTGCCAGCAGCTCGACTAGCGGGGGGAACACCGGGGAGCTGTTTTTT
clone size: .; J gene: TRBJ2-1; V gene: TRBV5-1; D gene: .; CDR3 protein: CASSLRAGGNEQFF; CDR3 DNA: TGCGCCAGCAGCTTGAGGGCTGGGGGGAATGAGCAGTTCTTC
clone size: once; J gene: TRBJ2-1; V gene: TRBV3-1/TRBV3-2; D gene: .; CDR3 protein: CASSQSGSIYNEQFF; CDR3 DNA: TGTGCCAGCAGCCAATCAGGGTCGATCTACAATGAGCAGTTCTTC
clone size: .; J gene: TRBJ2-5; V gene: TRBV2; D gene: TRBD2; CDR3 protein: CASTERGGQETQYF; CDR3 DNA: TGTGCCAGCACGGAACGGGGGGGACAAGAGACCCAGTACTTC
clone size: .; J gene: TRBJ1-2; V gene: TRBV7-9; D gene: TRBD1; CDR3 protein: CASSLGTGKFYGYTF; CDR3 DNA: TGTGCCAGCAGCTTGGGGACAGGGAAATTTTATGGCTACACCTTC
clone size: .; J gene: TRBJ1-2; V gene: TRBV19; D gene: TRBD1; CDR3 protein: CASSKGQGPYYGYTF; CDR3 DNA: TGTGCCAGTAGTAAAGGACAGGGACCTTACTATGGCTACACCTTC
clone size: .; J gene: TRBJ2-5; V gene: TRBV28; D gene: TRBD1; CDR3 protein: CASSLAGQGATQYF; CDR3 DNA: TGTGCCAGTAGTTTAGCGGGACAGGGGGCAACCCAGTACTTC
clone size: .; J gene: TRBJ2-1; V gene: TRBV5-4; D gene: .; CDR3 protein: CASSLPGESSYNEQFF; CDR3 DNA: TGTGCCAGCAGCTTGCCTGGGGAGAGCTCCTACAATGAGCAGTTCTTC
clone size: .; J gene: TRBJ1-5; V gene: TRBV28; D gene: .; CDR3 protein: CASSLLGEGTGNQPQHF; CDR3 DNA: TGTGCCAGCAGTTTATTGGGGGAGGGTACCGGCAATCAGCCCCAGCATTTT
clone size: .; J gene: TRBJ1-5; V gene: TRBV5-1; D gene: .; CDR3 protein: CASSLTGNQPQHF; CDR3 DNA: TGCGCCAGCAGCTTAACAGGCAATCAGCCCCAGCATTTT
clone size: .; J gene: TRBJ2-5; V gene: TRBV11-1; D gene: .; CDR3 protein: CASSLQLATEQETQYF; CDR3 DNA: TGTGCCAGCAGCTTACAACTCGCGACTGAACAAGAGACCCAGTACTTC
clone size: .; J gene: TRBJ2-6; V gene: TRBV12-3/TRBV12-4; D gene: .; CDR3 protein: CASRYSGANVLTF; CDR3 DNA: TGTGCCAGCAGGTACTCTGGGGCCAACGTCCTGACTTTC
clone size: few; J gene: TRBJ1-3; V gene: TRBV3-1/TRBV3-2; D gene: .; CDR3 protein: CASSQRSSGNTIYF; CDR3 DNA: TGTGCCAGCAGCCAAAGGAGCTCTGGAAACACCATATATTTT
clone size: .; J gene: TRBJ1-4; V gene: TRBV5-6; D gene: .; CDR3 protein: CASIVSGATNEKLFF; CDR3 DNA: TGTGCCAGCATAGTCAGCGGAGCAACTAATGAAAAACTGTTTTTT
clone size: once; J gene: TRBJ2-5; V gene: TRBV7-9; D gene: .; CDR3 protein: CAIATPEETQYF; CDR3 DNA: TGTGCCATCGCGACACCCGAAGAGACCCAGTACTTC
clone size: .; J gene: TRBJ2-7; V gene: TRBV18; D gene: TRBD1; CDR3 protein: CASSQGQASYEQYF; CDR3 DNA: TGTGCCAGCTCCCAGGGACAGGCCTCCTACGAGCAGTACTTC
clone size: .; J gene: TRBJ1-6; V gene: TRBV4-2; D gene: .; CDR3 protein: CASSQDLRGNSPLHF; CDR3 DNA: TGTGCCAGCAGCCAAGATCTCAGGGGCAATTCACCCCTCCACTTT
clone size: .; J gene: TRBJ1-2; V gene: TRBV5-1; D gene: .; CDR3 protein: CASSLEVDSGYTF; CDR3 DNA: TGCGCCAGCAGCTTGGAAGTGGACAGTGGCTACACCTTC
clone size: once; J gene: TRBJ1-2; V gene: TRBV6-5; D gene: TRBD1; CDR3 protein: CASSRTGANYGYTF; CDR3 DNA: TGTGCCAGCAGTCGGACAGGGGCAAACTATGGCTACACCTTC
clone size: .; J gene: TRBJ1-3; V gene: TRBV6-5; D gene: .; CDR3 protein: CASSYSTGNTIYF; CDR3 DNA: TGTGCCAGCAGTTACTCGACAGGAAACACCATATATTTT
clone size: .; J gene: TRBJ2-3; V gene: TRBV5-1; D gene: .; CDR3 protein: CASSLARGGDTQYF; CDR3 DNA: TGCGCCAGCAGCTTGGCCAGGGGCGGAGATACGCAGTATTTT
clone size: .; J gene: TRBJ1-2; V gene: TRBV6-5; D gene: .; CDR3 protein: CASRYSMNYGYTF; CDR3 DNA: TGTGCCAGCAGGTACAGCATGAACTATGGCTACACCTTC
clone size: .; J gene: TRBJ1-1; V gene: TRBV5-1; D gene: .; CDR3 protein: CASSLLGVYSMNTEAFF; CDR3 DNA: TGCGCCAGCAGCTTGCTCGGGGTTTACAGCATGAACACTGAAGCTTTCTTT
clone size: .; J gene: TRBJ2-1; V gene: TRBV3-1/TRBV3-2; D gene: TRBD2; CDR3 protein: CASSPTRLAGGGYNEQFF; CDR3 DNA: TGTGCCAGCAGCCCGACACGACTAGCGGGGGGAGGCTACAATGAGCAGTTCTTC
clone size: once; J gene: TRBJ1-3; V gene: TRBV5-1; D gene: TRBD1; CDR3 protein: CASSWGDRAGNTIYF; CDR3 DNA: TGCGCCAGCAGCTGGGGGGACAGGGCTGGAAACACCATATATTTT
clone size: .; J gene: TRBJ2-1; V gene: TRBV9; D gene: TRBD1; CDR3 protein: CASSVTGGPGNEQFF; CDR3 DNA: TGTGCCAGCAGCGTAACAGGGGGCCCCGGCAATGAGCAGTTCTTC
clone size: .; J gene: TRBJ1-3; V gene: TRBV5-6; D gene: .; CDR3 protein: CASSYNSGNTIYF; CDR3 DNA: TGTGCCAGCAGCTATAACTCTGGAAACACCATATATTTT
clone size: .; J gene: TRBJ2-2; V gene: TRBV6-5; D gene: .; CDR3 protein: CASRTRVNTGELFF; CDR3 DNA: TGTGCCAGCCGAACCAGGGTGAACACCGGGGAGCTGTTTTTT
clone size: .; J gene: TRBJ2-6; V gene: TRBV27; D gene: .; CDR3 protein: CASSLRAGANVLTF; CDR3 DNA: TGTGCCAGCAGTTTGAGGGCTGGGGCCAACGTCCTGACTTTC
clone size: .; J gene: TRBJ1-1; V gene: TRBV10-3; D gene: TRBD1; CDR3 protein: CAISQGQGGTEAFF; CDR3 DNA: TGTGCCATCAGCCAAGGACAGGGGGGTACTGAAGCTTTCTTT
clone size: few; J gene: TRBJ2-1; V gene: TRBV11-3; D gene: TRBD2; CDR3 protein: CASSKNPGLAIYNEQFF; CDR3 DNA: TGTGCCAGCAGCAAAAATCCGGGACTAGCGATATACAATGAGCAGTTCTTC
clone size: .; J gene: TRBJ1-4; V gene: TRBV7-9; D gene: TRBD1; CDR3 protein: CASNIGTGNEKLFF; CDR3 DNA: TGTGCCAGCAACATCGGGACAGGAAATGAAAAACTGTTTTTT
clone size: .; J gene: TRBJ2-3; V gene: TRBV7-2; D gene: .; CDR3 protein: CASRHNTDTQYF; CDR3 DNA: TGTGCCAGCAGGCACAACACAGATACGCAGTATTTT
clone size: .; J gene: TRBJ1-2; V gene: TRBV27; D gene: TRBD1; CDR3 protein: CASRPWDRAVGYTF; CDR3 DNA: TGTGCCAGCAGGCCTTGGGACAGGGCGGTCGGCTACACCTTC
clone size: .; J gene: TRBJ2-3; V gene: TRBV7-9; D gene: .; CDR3 protein: CASSPSDRSTDTQYF; CDR3 DNA: TGTGCCAGCAGCCCGTCGGACAGAAGCACAGATACGCAGTATTTT
clone size: .; J gene: TRBJ1-6; V gene: TRBV6-5; D gene: .; CDR3 protein: CASCSQGNNSPLHF; CDR3 DNA: TGTGCCAGCTGCAGCCAGGGGAATAATTCACCCCTCCACTTT
clone size: .; J gene: TRBJ2-2; V gene: TRBV7-9; D gene: TRBD2; CDR3 protein: CASSPRTSLDTGELFF; CDR3 DNA: TGTGCCAGCAGCCCAAGGACTAGTTTGGACACCGGGGAGCTGTTTTTT
clone size: .; J gene: TRBJ1-5; V gene: TRBV15; D gene: .; CDR3 protein: CATSSRNSNQPQHF; CDR3 DNA: TGTGCCACCAGCAGCAGGAATAGCAATCAGCCCCAGCATTTT
clone size: .; J gene: TRBJ1-5; V gene: TRBV24-1; D gene: .; CDR3 protein: CATSDSGKGNQPQHF; CDR3 DNA: TGTGCCACCAGTGATTCGGGCAAGGGGAATCAGCCCCAGCATTTT